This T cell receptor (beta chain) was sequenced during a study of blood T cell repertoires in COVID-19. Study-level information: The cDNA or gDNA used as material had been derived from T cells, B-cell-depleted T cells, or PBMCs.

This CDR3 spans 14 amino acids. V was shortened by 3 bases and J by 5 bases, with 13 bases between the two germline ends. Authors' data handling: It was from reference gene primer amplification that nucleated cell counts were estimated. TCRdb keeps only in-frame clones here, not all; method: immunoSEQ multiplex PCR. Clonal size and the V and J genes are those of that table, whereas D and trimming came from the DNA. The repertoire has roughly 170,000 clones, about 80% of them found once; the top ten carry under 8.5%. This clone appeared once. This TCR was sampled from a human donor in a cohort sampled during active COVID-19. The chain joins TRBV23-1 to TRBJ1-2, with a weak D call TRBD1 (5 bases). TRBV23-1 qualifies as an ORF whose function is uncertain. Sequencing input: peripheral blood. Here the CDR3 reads CASSHFDSSYGYTF. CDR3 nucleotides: TGCGCCAGCAGTCACTTTGACAGTTCTTATGGCTACACCTTC.